The 4 T cell receptor beta chains below were found in one sample sequenced in a study of neurological immune-mediated disorders (dated by TCRdb to between 2018 and 2021). Receptor libraries were prepared by 5' RACE. The listed sequencing device is Illumina HiSeq 2500. In TCRdb, the public reads were trimmed at Q25 with fastp and aligned with MiXCR, with productive beta chains retained. Every distinct CDR3 protein forms one entry, paired with its most common genes and DNA. The sample data list about 71,000 distinct CDR3 sequences, and around 15% of these were observed just once. 4.6% of the sample is held by the ten biggest clonotypes. What this sample's time point label stands for: longitudinal time-point 1 (baseline). Sequencing was done on a sample of PBMCs. All receptors derive from a female donor with HTLV-1-associated myelopathy (HAM/TSP).

This clonotype was found many times. The gene calls are TRBV5-5 and TRBJ2-2; the D is unclear. V was pared by 0 bases and J by 6 bases, with 12 bases between. CDR3 length: 15 residues. The germline V gene encodes CDR1 SGHKS and CDR2 YYEKEE (reference sequence). CDR3 loop: CASSLGVVQAGELFF. In DNA form, the CDR3 reads TGTGCCAGCAGCTTGGGAGTGGTTCAGGCCGGGGAGCTGTTTTTT.

This clonotype was seen ten or more times. The chain has TRBV2 and TRBJ2-3; D may match TRBD1 or TRBD2 (5 bases each). Germline CDR1 SNHLY, CDR2 FYNNEI. CDR3 length equals 15 residues. V dropped 2 bases and J dropped 0 bases, with 9 bases sitting between them. In DNA, the CDR3 is TGTGCCAGCAGTGAATGGGACGTGAGCACAGATACGCAGTATTTT. Translated, it gives CASSEWDVSTDTQYF.

This clonotype was seen at least ten times. This sequence joins TRBV12-3 or TRBV12-4 and TRBJ2-3; TRBD1 matches at 10 bases. This CDR3 contains 14 residues. V was clipped by 8 bases and J by 7 bases; unmatched bases: 9. CDR3 bases: TGTGCCAGCCGGGCCGGGACAGGGGAAAATACGCAGTATTTT. Translated, it gives CASRAGTGENTQYF.

This clonotype came up many times. J is TRBJ2-3 and V is TRBV7-2; D might be TRBD1 (5 bases). Per germline, CDR1 SGHTA and CDR2 FQGNSA. This CDR3 is built from 13 residues. V lost 5 bases and J 5 bases, leaving 11 bases between the germline ends. CDR3 protein: CASSPGLVDTQYF. CDR3 coding DNA: TGTGCCAGCAGCCCAGGGTTGGTAGATACGCAGTATTTT.